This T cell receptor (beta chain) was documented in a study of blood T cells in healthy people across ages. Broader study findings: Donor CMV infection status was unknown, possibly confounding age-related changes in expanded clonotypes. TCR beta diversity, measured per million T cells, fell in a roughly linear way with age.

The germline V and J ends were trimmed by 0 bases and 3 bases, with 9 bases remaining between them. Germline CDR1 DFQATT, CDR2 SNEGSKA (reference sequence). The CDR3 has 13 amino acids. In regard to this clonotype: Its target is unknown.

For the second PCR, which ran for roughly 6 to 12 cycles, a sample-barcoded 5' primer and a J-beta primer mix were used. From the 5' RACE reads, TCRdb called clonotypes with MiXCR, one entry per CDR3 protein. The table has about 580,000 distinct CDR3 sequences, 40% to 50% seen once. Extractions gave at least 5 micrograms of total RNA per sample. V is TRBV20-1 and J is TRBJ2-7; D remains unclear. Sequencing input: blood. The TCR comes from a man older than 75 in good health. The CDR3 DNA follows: TGCAGTGCTAGAGATCGCGCCAACTACGAGCAGTACTTC. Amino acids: CSARDRANYEQYF.